This T cell receptor beta chain was captured in a study of read filtering for tumor transcriptome and immune sequencing (dated by TCRdb to the early 2020s). For the study in its entirety: Of the patients in the cohort, about 16 were male and some 15 were female, and their mean age was 65.9 years, with a range of about 45 to 85. By revised international staging, 8 or 9 patients were R-ISS I, around 15 were R-ISS II and over 5 were R-ISS III. After DNase treatment, whole-transcriptome libraries were prepared using the TruSeq RNA Access Library Prep Kit. TCR-region mapped reads per sample ranged from about 3.5 to 10.27 million with IR-seq versus only roughly 75 to 1273 with RNA-seq. Using the same bone marrow samples, the study compared TCR repertoires obtained by targeted immune repertoire sequencing with those obtained by bulk whole-transcriptome sequencing. As a main aim, a read-filtering strategy for immune repertoire data was addressed, with the specific question being whether clonotypes supported by a single read should be removed. Broader findings and caveats from the paper: Single-read clonotypes made up roughly 82% of clonotypes but 3% to 4% of total reads in IR-seq, and 70% to 75% of clonotypes and approximately 42% of reads in RNA-seq. The correlation between IR-seq and RNA-seq shared clonotype proportions was increased by removal of single-read clonotypes. Compared with RNA-seq, IR-seq captured clonotypes at much greater depth and more reliably, and a smaller IR-seq throughput was enough to identify most of the shared clonotypes. The sorted CD138-negative fraction was not purified T cells but a mixed bone marrow immune population.

In the case of this clonotype: Its antigen remains unidentified. The sample holds no much larger clone one base away, and base qualities are not on file.

Bone marrow was sampled from every patient at the time of active disease. Bone marrow mononuclear cells were isolated by Ficoll-Hypaque density gradient centrifugation. CD138-negative cells were obtained by negative selection after labeling with CD138 magnetic microbeads on a MACS separator, removing myeloma plasma cells. Flow cytometry with CD138 antibodies on an Attune NxT was used to check how pure the isolated cells were. Total RNA was extracted with TRIzol reagent and quantified with a NanoDrop spectrophotometer. For each patient, paired RNA-seq and IR-seq were run on the CD138-negative bone marrow sample from that patient. The Immunoverse kit was used to build TCR libraries from 400 to 500 ng RNA, with molecular barcoded adaptors covering alpha/delta and beta/gamma chains. The same RNA used for transcriptome sequencing was used for TCR library preparation. Sequencing of the TCR libraries was done on an Illumina HiSeq 4000 with 2 x 150 cycles. Concerning the study's data processing: With MiXCR, TCR reads were aligned to human V, D, J and C references and assembled into CDR3 clonotypes, with quality filtering and error correction included. The tcR package in R was used to analyze clonotype counts and gene usage diversity. For inspection of raw mapping reads, RNA-seq reads were mapped by STAR aligner version 2.5.3a onto GRCh37 of the human genome. To test how sequencing depth affects detected clonotypes, IR-seq fastq files were randomly downsampled with Seqtk 1.3. The raw public reads went through TCRdb reprocessing: fastp at Q25, MiXCR clone calling, in-frame beta chains kept. Duplicate CDR3 protein sequences are folded into a single record with the most common DNA and genes. The V and J calls were not made by the authors but by TCRdb's processing. The sample table records some 130,000 distinct CDR3 sequences; under 15% of these occur just once. The ten largest clones add up to roughly 9.6% of the sample.

The source of this sequence is a donor at least 40 years old with multiple myeloma. Sequencing input: a population of CD138-negative cells sorted from bone marrow. The cell subset or site label corresponds to: bone marrow mononuclear cells depleted of CD138+ plasma/myeloma cells by negative magnetic selection.

The nucleotides are TGCAGTGCTAGAGTCGGGACTAGCGGCGAGACCCAGTACTTC. This yields the protein CSARVGTSGETQYF. Here the chain combines TRBV20-1 and TRBJ2-5; TRBD2 matches 11 bases in the middle. As encoded in the germline V gene (reference sequence), CDR1 is DFQATT while CDR2 is SNEGSKA. V has 1 base trimmed and J has 5 bases trimmed; junction bases matching no gene number 3. The CDR3 has 14 amino acids, counting the end cysteine and phenylalanine. The CDR3 DNA has 42 bases and is translated from base 1.